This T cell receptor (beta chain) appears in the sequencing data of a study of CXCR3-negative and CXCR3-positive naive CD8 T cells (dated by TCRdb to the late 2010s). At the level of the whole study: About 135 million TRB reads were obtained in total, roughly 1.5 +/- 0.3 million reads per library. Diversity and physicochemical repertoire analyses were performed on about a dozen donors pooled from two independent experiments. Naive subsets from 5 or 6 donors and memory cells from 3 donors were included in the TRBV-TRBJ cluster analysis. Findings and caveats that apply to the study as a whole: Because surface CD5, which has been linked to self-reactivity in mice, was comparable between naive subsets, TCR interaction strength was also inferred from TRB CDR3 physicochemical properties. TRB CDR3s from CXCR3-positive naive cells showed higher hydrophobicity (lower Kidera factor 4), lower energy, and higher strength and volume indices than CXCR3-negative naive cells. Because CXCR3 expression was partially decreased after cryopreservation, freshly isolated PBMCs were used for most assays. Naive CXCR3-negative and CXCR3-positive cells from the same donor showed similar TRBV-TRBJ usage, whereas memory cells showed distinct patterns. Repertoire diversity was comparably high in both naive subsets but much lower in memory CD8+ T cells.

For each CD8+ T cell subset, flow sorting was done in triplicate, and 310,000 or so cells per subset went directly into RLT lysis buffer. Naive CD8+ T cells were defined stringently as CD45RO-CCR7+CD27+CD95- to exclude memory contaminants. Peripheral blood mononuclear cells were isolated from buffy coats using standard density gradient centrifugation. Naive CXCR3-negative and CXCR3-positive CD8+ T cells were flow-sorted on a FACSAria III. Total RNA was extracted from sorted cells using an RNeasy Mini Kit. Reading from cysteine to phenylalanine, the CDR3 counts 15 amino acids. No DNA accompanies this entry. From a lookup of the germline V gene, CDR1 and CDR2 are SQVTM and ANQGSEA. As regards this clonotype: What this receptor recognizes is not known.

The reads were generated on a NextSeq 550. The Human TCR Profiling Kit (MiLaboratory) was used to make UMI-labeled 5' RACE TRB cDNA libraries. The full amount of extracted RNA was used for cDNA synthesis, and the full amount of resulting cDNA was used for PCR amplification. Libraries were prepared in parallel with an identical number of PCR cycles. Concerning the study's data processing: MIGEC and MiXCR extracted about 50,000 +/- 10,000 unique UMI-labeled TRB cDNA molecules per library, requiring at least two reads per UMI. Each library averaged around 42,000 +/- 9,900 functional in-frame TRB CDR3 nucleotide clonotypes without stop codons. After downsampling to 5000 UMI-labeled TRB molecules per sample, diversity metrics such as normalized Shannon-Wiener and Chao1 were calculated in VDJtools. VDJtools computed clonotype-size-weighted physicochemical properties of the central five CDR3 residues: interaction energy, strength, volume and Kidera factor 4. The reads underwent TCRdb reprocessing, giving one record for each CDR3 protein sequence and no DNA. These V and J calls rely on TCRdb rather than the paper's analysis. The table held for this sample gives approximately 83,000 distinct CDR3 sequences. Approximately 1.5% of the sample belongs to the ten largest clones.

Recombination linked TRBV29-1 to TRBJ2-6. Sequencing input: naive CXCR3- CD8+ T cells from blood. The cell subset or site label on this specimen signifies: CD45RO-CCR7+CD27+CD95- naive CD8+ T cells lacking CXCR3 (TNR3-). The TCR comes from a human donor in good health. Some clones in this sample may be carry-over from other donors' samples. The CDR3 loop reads CSVGTRASGANVLTF.